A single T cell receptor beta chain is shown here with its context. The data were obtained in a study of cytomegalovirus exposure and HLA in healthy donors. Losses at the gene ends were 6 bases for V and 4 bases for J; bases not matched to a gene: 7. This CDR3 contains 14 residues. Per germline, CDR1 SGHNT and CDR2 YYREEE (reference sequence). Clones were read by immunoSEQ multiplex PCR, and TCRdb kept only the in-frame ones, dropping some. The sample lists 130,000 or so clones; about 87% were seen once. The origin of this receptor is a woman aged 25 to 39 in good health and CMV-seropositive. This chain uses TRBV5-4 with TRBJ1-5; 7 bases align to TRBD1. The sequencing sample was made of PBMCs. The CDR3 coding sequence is TGTGCCAGCACGGTAGGGGGCTCGAATCAGCCCCAGCATTTT. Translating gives CASTVGGSNQPQHF. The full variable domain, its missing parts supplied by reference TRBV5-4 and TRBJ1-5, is ETGVTQSPTHLIKTRGQQVTLRCSSQSGHNTVSWYQQALGQGPQFIFQYYREEENGRGNFPPRFSGLQFPNYSSELNVNALELDDSALYLCASTVGGSNQPQHFGDGTRLSIL.